The clone carrying this TCR beta chain has only a few counts. The antigen is unknown. Germline CDR1 MNHNS, CDR2 SASEGT. Trimming removed 7 bases from V and 0 bases from J; junction bases left unmatched: 5. CDR3 size: 14 residues. The time point denotes: persistent/refractory GD, antithyroid drugs over 5 years with positive TRAb. PBMC-derived RNA was used for the TCR library. American Thyroid Association guidelines were used to diagnose Graves' disease. The record originates from a study of regulatory T cells in long-lasting Graves disease. Looking at the study overall: By definition, persistent Graves' disease involved antithyroid drugs for over 5 years alongside positive TSH receptor antibodies. Study-wide points: Comparison showed that persistent patients shared more public clonotypes (2,741) than new patients (about 970). Compared with new cases, persistent Graves' patients showed reduced TCR diversity.

TCR beta libraries were built with iRepertoire HTBI primers and Arm-PCR of CDR3 regions. Each CDR3 protein gets one entry after TCRdb re-called the multiplex PCR reads with MiXCR. The sample shows around 510,000 distinct CDR3 sequences, around 21% of them seen only once. The source material was peripheral blood mononuclear cells (PBMCs), sampled when the disease was refractory, from a patient treated with antithyroid drugs. This TCR was sampled from a female donor with Graves disease. The chain is built from TRBV6-1 and TRBJ2-7; TRBD1 matches at 8 bases. The CDR3 spells CASKRQGSSYEQYF. In DNA, the CDR3 is TGTGCCAGCAAGCGACAGGGGAGCTCCTACGAGCAGTACTTC.